The T cell receptor (beta chain) under discussion was sequenced for a study of spatial heterogeneity in lung cancer. Study-level information: Sequencing consistently turned up more beta-chain sequences than alpha-chain sequences. Within raw reads, each unique TCR and UMI combination appeared on average more than ten times.

A distinct unique molecular identifier was carried by each TCR cDNA molecule. MiXCR, run by TCRdb on the 5' RACE reads, gives a single entry per CDR3 protein. The profile shows some 15,000 distinct CDR3 sequences, 7.5% to 8.5% of them singletons. As for time point: sample taken at primary tumor resection. Researchers sequenced whole RNA taken from tumor, nontumor lung or frozen PBMC without sorting. The cohort: over 65 early-stage, untreated non-small cell lung cancer patients. The CDR3 covers 11 residues. V gave up 0 bases and J gave up 8 bases, with 3 bases separating them. Germline CDR1 reads SGHKS; CDR2 reads YYEKEE (reference sequence).

The sample was PBMCs, taken at surgery. The sequence was collected from a female donor with early-stage non-small cell lung cancer. The rearrangement links TRBV5-5 to TRBJ2-4; D is unresolved. Here the CDR3 DNA reads TGTGCCAGCAGCTTGGAGCACATTCAGTACTTC. Translation: CASSLEHIQYF. Filled out from reference TRBV5-5 and TRBJ2-4, the complete variable domain reads DAGVTQSPTHLIKTRGQQVTLRCSPISGHKSVSWYQQVLGQGPQFIFQYYEKEERGRGNFPDRFSARQFPNYSSELNVNALLLGDSALYLCASSLEHIQYFGAGTRLSVL.